This TCR beta chain was found in a study of cytomegalovirus exposure and HLA in healthy donors. This clone has more than one count but fewer than ten. What it binds is unknown. The study, taken as a whole, reports: In a later analysis, HLA-associated beta chains showed higher expansion and lower generation probabilities than comparable chains. Roughly uniform sequencing depth across donors was assumed, possibly incorrectly.

The PCR contained 60 Vbeta and 13 Jbeta primers. Libraries were prepared by immunoSEQ multiplex PCR; TCRdb keeps only in-frame clonotypes and omits some of them. Among 180,000 or so clones, 82% were seen once, and the ten largest hold over 1.5%. The sequence was obtained from a man between 40 and 49 years old in good health and CMV-seronegative. Sequencing was carried out using PBMCs.

The CDR3 loop reads CASSRTGNTEAFF. CDR3 DNA: TGTGCCAGTAGTAGGACAGGGAACACTGAAGCTTTCTTT. The V gene is TRBV19, the J gene TRBJ1-1; 7 nucleotides match TRBD1. Per germline, CDR1 LNHDA and CDR2 SQIVND (reference sequence). J gave up 1 base and V 4 bases, and 0 bases lay outside the gene matches. This CDR3 contains 13 residues.